A selection of T cell receptor beta chains follows, all from one sample in a study of blood T cell repertoires in COVID-19. Measured with immunoSEQ multiplex PCR; TCRdb has only the in-frame clones, and not every one. The data show 150,000 or so clones, with 75% to 90% seen just once and around 15% held by the top ten. Sequenced material: peripheral blood. All receptors come from a man aged 18 to 35 with COVID-19, enrolled during active disease. The CDR3 runs from the conserved cysteine through the conserved F or W. A D gene is named only where the DNA matches it firmly. Expanded clones are given a class, and other clones once, few, many or no size at all.

V gene	D gene	clone size	J gene	CDR3 length	CDR3 protein	CDR3 DNA
TRBV13	TRBD1	once	TRBJ2-7	15	CASSLGRDRDYEQYF	TGTGCCAGCAGCTTAGGACGGGACAGGGACTACGAGCAGTACTTC
TRBV6-5	TRBD1	few	TRBJ2-7	12	CASSDRGYEQYF	TGTGCCAGCTCCGACAGGGGGTACGAGCAGTACTTC
TRBV7-9	TRBD2	NA	TRBJ2-1	16	CASSLGGSPPWDEQFF	TGTGCCAGCAGCTTAGGCGGGAGCCCCCCCTGGGATGAGCAGTTCTTC
TRBV9	TRBD1	NA	TRBJ2-3	15	CASNRQGRGTDTQYF	TGTGCCAGCAACAGACAGGGGAGAGGCACAGATACGCAGTATTTT
TRBV5-6	NA	NA	TRBJ2-5	14	CASSLALGGETQYF	TGTGCCAGCAGCTTGGCCTTGGGGGGAGAGACCCAGTACTTC
TRBV9	TRBD1	NA	TRBJ1-5	14	CASSAGTGYQPQHF	TGTGCCAGCAGCGCTGGGACAGGGTATCAGCCCCAGCATTTT
TRBV19	NA	NA	TRBJ1-1	12	CASSNSNTEAFF	TGTGCCAGTAGTAATTCAAACACTGAAGCTTTCTTT
TRBV3-1/TRBV3-2	TRBD2	NA	TRBJ2-5	15	CASSHRLAVGETQYF	TGTGCCAGCAGCCACCGACTAGCGGTCGGAGAGACCCAGTACTTC
TRBV20-1	NA	NA	TRBJ2-1	15	CSASKLASSYNEQFF	TGCAGTGCTAGTAAATTAGCGAGTTCCTACAATGAGCAGTTCTTC
TRBV7-9	TRBD2	NA	TRBJ2-7	18	CASSLRSFGTSGSEEQYF	TGTGCCAGCAGCTTAAGGTCGTTCGGGACTAGCGGGTCTGAAGAGCAGTACTTC
TRBV28	TRBD1	NA	TRBJ1-3	17	CASSFSTGSNAGNTIYF	TGTGCCAGCAGTTTTTCGACAGGGTCAAACGCTGGAAACACCATATATTTT
TRBV7-2	NA	once	TRBJ2-3	14	CASSAQDSTDTQYF	TGTGCCAGCAGCGCTCAGGATAGCACAGATACGCAGTATTTT
TRBV4-3	NA	NA	TRBJ2-1	16	CASSQEVGSSYNEQFF	TGCGCCAGCAGCCAAGAAGTAGGGAGCTCCTACAATGAGCAGTTCTTC
TRBV6-6	NA	NA	TRBJ1-2	14	CASSSLQGYYGYTF	TGTGCCAGCAGTTCCCTACAGGGTTACTATGGCTACACCTTC
TRBV5-6	NA	NA	TRBJ2-3	14	CASSLAGDADTQYF	TGTGCCAGCAGCTTGGCCGGAGACGCAGATACGCAGTATTTT
TRBV27	NA	NA	TRBJ2-3	13	CASSIGLTDTQYF	TGTGCCAGCAGTATCGGACTGACAGATACGCAGTATTTT
TRBV28	NA	NA	TRBJ2-3	16	CASSPPYGTSTDTQYF	TGTGCCAGCAGCCCCCCGTATGGGACTAGCACAGATACGCAGTATTTT
TRBV6-5	TRBD2	NA	TRBJ2-3	14	CASSFSGTTDTQYF	TGTGCCAGCAGTTTTAGCGGGACCACAGATACGCAGTATTTT
TRBV7-9	TRBD2	NA	TRBJ2-1	16	CASSSLAGGSYNEQFF	TGTGCCAGCAGCTCGCTAGCGGGAGGGTCGTACAATGAGCAGTTCTTC
TRBV28	NA	NA	TRBJ2-2	15	CASSPPQGSTGELFF	TGTGCCAGCAGTCCGCCACAGGGAAGCACCGGGGAGCTGTTTTTT
TRBV2	NA	NA	TRBJ2-7	12	CASSVGAGAQYF	TGTGCCAGCAGTGTTGGGGCAGGAGCACAGTACTTC
TRBV14	NA	once	TRBJ1-1	15	CASSQQGLMNTEAFF	TGTGCCAGCAGCCAACAGGGACTAATGAACACTGAAGCTTTCTTT
TRBV19	TRBD2	NA	TRBJ2-1	18	CASKPPSGRGGHYNEQFF	TGTGCCAGTAAACCACCTAGCGGGAGGGGGGGGCACTACAATGAGCAGTTCTTC
TRBV24-1	TRBD1	NA	TRBJ2-3	16	CATSDLVTGGRDTQYF	TGTGCCACCAGTGATTTGGTGACAGGGGGTAGGGATACGCAGTATTTT
TRBV7-9	TRBD2	NA	TRBJ2-3	20	CASSTSGLAGGSYVTDTQYF	TGTGCCAGCAGCACATCGGGGCTAGCGGGAGGGTCTTATGTGACAGATACGCAGTATTTT
TRBV4-3	TRBD1	NA	TRBJ1-1	12	CASSSGQAEAFF	TGCGCCAGCAGCTCTGGACAGGCGGAAGCTTTCTTT
TRBV18	NA	NA	TRBJ1-3	18	CASSPLGVQGASGNTIYF	TGTGCCAGCTCACCACTCGGCGTACAGGGAGCGTCGGGAAACACCATATATTTT
TRBV2	NA	NA	TRBJ2-6	18	CASRDKGRDSTGANVLTF	TGTGCCAGCAGAGATAAAGGACGGGACTCAACTGGGGCCAACGTCCTGACTTTC
TRBV5-6	TRBD1	NA	TRBJ2-5	16	CASSRQTGTVGETQYF	TGTGCCAGCAGCAGGCAGACCGGGACAGTAGGAGAGACCCAGTACTTC
TRBV12-3/TRBV12-4	NA	NA	TRBJ2-1	12	CASSFGGNEQFF	TGTGCCAGCAGTTTCGGCGGCAATGAGCAGTTCTTC
TRBV12-3/TRBV12-4	NA	NA	TRBJ1-2	12	CASSLSYSGYTF	TGTGCCAGCAGTTTAAGTTACTCTGGCTACACCTTC
TRBV5-6	TRBD2	few	TRBJ2-1	15	CASNHPSGYYNEQFF	TGTGCCAGCAATCACCCTAGCGGCTATTACAATGAGCAGTTCTTC
TRBV9	NA	NA	TRBJ1-2	13	CASSVMRGTTLLF	TGTGCCAGCAGCGTGATGAGGGGGACCACGTTGCTCTTC
TRBV7-2	TRBD2	NA	TRBJ2-3	17	CASSLALPGRVTDTQYF	TGTGCCAGCAGCTTAGCGCTACCCGGGAGGGTGACAGATACGCAGTATTTT
TRBV2	TRBD1	NA	TRBJ1-2	12	CASPGGNYGYTF	TGTGCCAGCCCAGGGGGGAACTATGGCTACACCTTC
TRBV18	TRBD1	NA	TRBJ2-7	15	CASSLRQGFSYEQYF	TGTGCCAGCTCACTACGACAGGGATTCTCCTACGAGCAGTACTTC
TRBV6-5	NA	once	TRBJ1-2	12	CASYGTNYGYTF	TGTGCCAGCTACGGGACTAACTATGGCTACACCTTC
TRBV28	TRBD1	NA	TRBJ2-3	16	CASSLLQGAFSDTQYF	TGTGCCAGCAGTTTATTACAGGGGGCTTTCTCAGATACGCAGTATTTT
TRBV20-1	NA	NA	TRBJ1-1	11	CSASWQKEAFF	TGCAGTGCTAGTTGGCAGAAGGAAGCTTTCTTT
TRBV12-3/TRBV12-4	NA	NA	TRBJ2-3	13	CASSINRGDTQYF	TGTGCCAGCAGCATTAACCGGGGAGATACGCAGTATTTT
TRBV15	TRBD1	many	TRBJ2-1	15	CATTRDRGSYNEQFF	TGTGCCACCACCCGGGACAGGGGTTCCTACAATGAGCAGTTCTTC
TRBV2	NA	NA	TRBJ2-1	12	CASSTFRGKQFF	TGTGCCAGCAGTACCTTCAGGGGAAAGCAGTTCTTC
TRBV24-1	TRBD2	NA	TRBJ2-5	15	CATSDTPGLEETQYF	TGTGCCACCAGTGACACACCGGGACTAGAGGAGACCCAGTACTTC